One and the same sample provided the 14 T cell receptor beta chains below, sequenced in a study of beta chain features in type 1 diabetes. Expressed TCRB transcripts were sequenced because the entire RNA isolate underwent reverse transcription. TCRdb keeps only in-frame clones here, not all; method: immunoSEQ multiplex PCR. Among about 130,000 clones listed, 9.2% were seen once. What was sequenced was central memory CD4+ T cells from blood. All receptors derive from a man aged 18 to 29 in good health.

The genes are TRBV6-1 and TRBJ2-3; TRBD2 might be the D (5 bases). Germline V lookup: CDR1 MNHNS, CDR2 SASEGT. This CDR3 is built from 13 residues. The germline V and J ends were trimmed by 6 bases and 2 bases, with 9 bases remaining between them. CDR3 coding DNA: TGTGCCAGCAGAACCGGGAACACAGATACGCAGTATTTT. Residues: CASRTGNTDTQYF.

This clone was recorded a few times. The rearrangement uses TRBV5-4 and TRBJ2-7; D is unclear. This CDR3 has 15 amino acids. V was shortened by 0 bases and J by 0 bases, with 10 bases between the two germline ends. Per the germline V gene, CDR1 is SGHNT and CDR2 is YYREEE (reference sequence). CDR3 coding DNA: TGTGCCAGCAGCTTGGAAGCGACCAACTCCTACGAGCAGTACTTC. Translated, it gives CASSLEATNSYEQYF.

This clone was seen a few times. The CDR3 DNA sequence: TGTGCCAGCAGCATGAGGGGACTAGCGGGGGGCACAGATACGCAGTATTTT. Encoded protein: CASSMRGLAGGTDTQYF. The V call is TRBV7-3, the J call TRBJ2-3, with TRBD2 matching 14 bases. With 5 bases clipped from V and 1 base from J, the junction kept 5 bases outside the gene matches. The CDR3 length is 17 residues. Germline CDR1 is SGHTA and CDR2 is FQGTGA.

In this sample, this clone turned up a few times. The chain has TRBV19 and TRBJ2-5, with 7 nucleotides matching TRBD1. V shed 3 bases, J shed 1 base, and the junction held 5 bases outside the gene matches. CDR3 size: 15 residues. Germline V gives CDR1 LNHDA, CDR2 SQIVND (reference sequence). CDR3 residues: CASSIGRDSQETQYF. In DNA, the CDR3 is TGTGCCAGTAGTATTGGACGGGACAGCCAAGAGACCCAGTACTTC.

This chain connects TRBV10-3 to TRBJ1-5; D is perhaps TRBD1 (5 bases). V dropped 4 bases and J dropped 7 bases, with 11 bases sitting between them. The CDR3 is 13 amino acids. CDR1 and CDR2 (germline): ENHRY, SYGVKD. The CDR3 sequence: CAISVGEVQPQHF. CDR3 DNA: TGTGCCATCAGTGTAGGGGAGGTACAGCCCCAGCATTTT.

The chain carries TRBV28 and TRBJ2-5, with D perhaps matching TRBD1 (6 bases). With 3 bases removed from V and 2 bases from J, the gap between germline ends came to 10 bases. CDR1 is MDHEN, CDR2 SYDVKM, per germline. This CDR3 contains 14 residues. This chain's CDR3 is CASSFDRQQETQYF. The CDR3 DNA reads TGTGCCAGCAGTTTCGACAGGCAACAAGAGACCCAGTACTTC.

In this sample, this clone turned up many times. Other DNA sequences in this sample translate to the same CDR3. V gene TRBV19 combines with J gene TRBJ2-7, with D maybe TRBD2 (6 bases). The CDR3 sequence is 13 residues long. Between the trimmed V and J ends, which lost 5 bases and 5 bases, there was a span of 13 bases. In germline, CDR1 is LNHDA, CDR2 SQIVND (reference sequence). The CDR3 loop is CASSANRGNEQYF. CDR3 DNA: TGTGCCAGTAGTGCAAATCGGGGGAACGAGCAGTACTTC. Based on the CDR3 plus reference TRBV19 and TRBJ2-7, the full variable domain is DGGITQSPKYLFRKEGQNVTLSCEQNLNHDAMYWYRQDPGQGLRLIYYSQIVNDFQKGDIAEGYSVSREKKESFPLTVTSAQKNPTAFYLCASSANRGNEQYFGPGTRLTVT.

V gene TRBV19 combines with J gene TRBJ1-5; 7 positions match TRBD1. The ends lost 1 base at V and 5 bases at J; junction bases unmatched: 14. The CDR3 is made up of 18 amino acids. From germline, CDR1 is LNHDA and CDR2 SQIVND (reference sequence). The chain's CDR3 is CASSIGGRQGSGDQPQHF. The CDR3 coding sequence is TGTGCCAGTAGTATAGGGGGACGACAGGGTTCCGGCGATCAGCCCCAGCATTTT.

This chain uses TRBV23-1 with TRBJ2-7, with 8 bases matching TRBD2. TRBV23-1 is an open reading frame, and its role is uncertain. The ends lost 3 bases at V and 4 bases at J; junction bases unmatched: 8. CDR3 length: 15 amino acids. The CDR3 DNA sequence: TGCGCCAGCAGTCACCCGGGGGGGGTCATGTACGAGCAGTACTTC. This gives the protein CASSHPGGVMYEQYF.

This clone turned up a few times. This chain joins TRBV4-3 and TRBJ1-1, with 9 bases aligning to TRBD1. In germline, CDR1 is LGHNA, CDR2 YSLEER. This CDR3 spans 16 amino acids. After removal of 2 bases from V and 0 bases from J, the junction contained 4 bases not matched to a gene. The CDR3 loop reads CASSQIDRGMNTEAFF. The CDR3 region has the DNA TGCGCCAGCAGCCAAATTGACAGGGGGATGAACACTGAAGCTTTCTTT.

This clone showed up just a few times. The CDR3 here is CASSLVKGQGTTDTQYF. The CDR3 DNA reads TGCGCCAGCAGCTTGGTAAAGGGACAGGGAACCACAGATACGCAGTATTTT. The V gene is TRBV5-1, the J gene TRBJ2-3; 9 nucleotides match TRBD1. Germline values: CDR1 SGHRS, CDR2 YFSETQ. V gave up 0 bases and J gave up 2 bases; unmatched junction bases: 7. The CDR3 has 17 residues.

The chain links TRBV6-1 to TRBJ2-1; the D is unclear. The CDR3 totals 12 residues. V was cut by 4 bases and J by 9 bases, with 10 bases left in between. Germline V gene sequence: CDR1 MNHNS, CDR2 SASEGT. As DNA, the CDR3 is TGTGCCAGCAGTGGTCAGGAAGGTGAGCAGTTCTTC. It specifies CASSGQEGEQFF.

The chain recombines TRBV10-2 with TRBJ2-5; D gene unclear. The DNA end lines up better with TRBJ2-7; the J call may be wrong. Germline V CDR1 and CDR2: WSHSY, SAAADI. The CDR3 is made up of 13 amino acids. The CDR3 loop reads CASSFGYYYEQYF. In DNA form, the CDR3 reads TGCGCCAGCAGTTTCGGGTATTACTACGAGCAGTACTTC.

The J gene is TRBJ2-7, the V gene TRBV30; TRBD1 matches 9 bases. Trimming removed 2 bases from V and 6 bases from J; junction bases left unmatched: 5. The CDR3 has 13 amino acids. Germline V gene lookup returns CDR1 GTSNPN and CDR2 SVGIG (reference sequence). The CDR3 sequence: CAWSWDRAGEQYF. The CDR3 DNA reads TGTGCCTGGAGTTGGGACAGGGCCGGCGAGCAGTACTTC.